These 15 T cell receptor beta chains came from one sample sequenced in a study of OX40 agonist ivuxolimab in advanced cancers. Libraries were prepared by immunoSEQ multiplex PCR; TCRdb keeps only in-frame clonotypes and omits some of them. The sample records about 30,000 clones, about nine tenths being singletons. The sample was CD4+ or CD8+ T cells sorted from blood, taken in a trial of the OX40 agonist ivuxolimab. The receptor set was obtained from an adult with an advanced solid tumor such as melanoma, head and neck, liver or kidney cancer.

Of note for this clone: This sample includes further DNA sequences coding for the same CDR3. The chain recombines TRBV27 with TRBJ1-2, with 10 bases matching TRBD1. CDR1 is MNHEY and CDR2 is SMNVEV in the germline V gene (reference sequence). V lost 5 bases, J lost 5 bases, and 5 bases stayed unmatched. The CDR3 is 14 residues long. The CDR3 DNA is TGTGCCAGCAGTGTGACAGGGGGCGGGTATGGCTACACCTTC. Protein: CASSVTGGGYGYTF.

The chain links TRBV4-1 to TRBJ2-7; the D gene is possibly TRBD2 (6 bases). Germline loops: CDR1 MGHRA, CDR2 YSYEKL. CDR3 length: 15 residues. With 0 bases removed from V and 0 bases from J, the gap between germline ends came to 9 bases. As DNA, the CDR3 is TGCGCCAGCAGCCAAGAAACTAGCATCTCCTACGAGCAGTACTTC. Its protein is CASSQETSISYEQYF.

The chain combines TRBV2 with TRBJ2-1; TRBD2 agrees at 14 bases. CDR1 and CDR2 from the germline V gene are SNHLY and FYNNEI. Trimming at V came to 9 bases and at J to 0 bases, leaving 22 bases not matched to a gene. The CDR3 is 22 residues long. DNA for the CDR3: TGTGCCAGAGGACAACACTGGGGACTAGCGGGAGTTGGGCTAAGCTCCTACAATGAGCAGTTCTTC. It translates to CARGQHWGLAGVGLSSYNEQFF. Full variable domain (remainder filled in from reference TRBV2 and TRBJ2-1): EPEVTQTPSHQVTQMGQEVILRCVPISNHLYFYWYRQILGQKVEFLVSFYNNEISEKSEIFDDQFSVERPDGSNFTLKIRSTKLEDSAMYFCARGQHWGLAGVGLSSYNEQFFGPGTRLTVL.

V and J are TRBV25-1 and TRBJ1-4, with unresolved D. The V end was cut by 8 bases, the J end by 8 bases, with 12 bases between. Per the germline V gene, CDR1 is MGHDK and CDR2 is SYGVNS. The CDR3 is made up of 12 amino acids. CDR3 in DNA: TGTGCCAGCGGGTCCGGGAGGGAAAAACTGTTTTTT. This sequence encodes CASGSGREKLFF.

In this sample, this clone turned up once. This sequence joins TRBV7-9 and TRBJ2-7; 8 positions agree with TRBD1. CDR3 length: 15 amino acids. V lost 5 bases, J lost 1 base, and 7 bases stayed unmatched. Germline V CDR1 and CDR2: SEHNR, FQNEAQ (reference sequence). CDR3 nucleotides: TGTGCCAGCAGCGACCGACAGGGGAAATCCTACGAGCAGTACTTC. Translating it yields CASSDRQGKSYEQYF.

The gene calls are TRBV7-9 and TRBJ2-3; 12 bases fit TRBD2. The V gene's germline CDR1 is SEHNR and CDR2 FQNEAQ (reference sequence). This CDR3 region has 18 residues. Trimming cost V 2 bases and J 5 bases; bases outside gene matches: 11. As DNA, the CDR3 is TGTGCCAGCAGCTTACTGATCCGGACTAGCGGGGTGGAAGATACGCAGTATTTT. It encodes CASSLLIRTSGVEDTQYF.

The V and J genes are TRBV7-9 and TRBJ2-2, with D perhaps assigned TRBD1 or TRBD2 (6 bases each). Trimming removed 1 base from V and 7 bases from J, with 10 bases in between. The CDR3 is made up of 14 amino acids. Germline V gene sequence: CDR1 SEHNR, CDR2 FQNEAQ (reference sequence). CDR3 region: CASSLVGGIGELFF. Here the CDR3 DNA reads TGTGCCAGCAGCTTAGTGGGGGGCATCGGGGAGCTGTTTTTT.

The J gene is TRBJ2-5, the V gene TRBV6-9, with TRBD2 matching over 12 bases. The V gene end was trimmed by 2 bases and the J gene end by 1 base; junction bases not matched to a gene: 20. This CDR3 contains 22 residues. CDR1 is MNHGY, CDR2 SVAAGI, per germline. CDR3 bases: TGTGCCAGCAGTTATATAGGAGGGACTAGCGGGCTCCCTAAACTTGTCCAAGAGACCCAGTACTTC. Its translation: CASSYIGGTSGLPKLVQETQYF.

The genes are TRBV6-5 and TRBJ1-4; D perhaps matches TRBD1 (6 bases). Germline assignment: CDR1 MNHEY and CDR2 SVGAGI. This CDR3 is 15 amino acids long. V lost 5 bases and J lost 5, with 15 bases in between. The chain's CDR3 is CASSPSQGPNEKLFF. The CDR3 DNA sequence: TGTGCCAGCAGTCCATCACAGGGACCCAATGAAAAACTGTTTTTT.

This chain links TRBV9 with TRBJ1-4, with D unresolved. The CDR3 extends over 17 amino acids. The V end was cut by 3 bases, the J end by 3 bases, with 18 bases between. From germline, CDR1 is SGDLS and CDR2 YYNGEE. CDR3: CASSDSLWVESNEKLFF. CDR3 DNA sequence: TGTGCCAGCAGCGATTCCCTCTGGGTGGAGTCTAATGAAAAACTGTTTTTT. The whole variable domain, remainder taken from reference TRBV9 and TRBJ1-4, is DSGVTQTPKHLITATGQRVTLRCSPRSGDLSVYWYQQSLDQGLQFLIQYYNGEERAKGNILERFSAQQFPDLHSELNLSSLELGDSALYFCASSDSLWVESNEKLFFGSGTQLSVL.

The gene calls are TRBV27 and TRBJ2-7, with TRBD2 matching 7 bases. In germline, CDR1 is MNHEY, CDR2 SMNVEV (reference sequence). With 0 bases clipped from V and 0 bases from J, the junction kept 14 bases outside the gene matches. CDR3 size: 19 residues. Written as DNA, the CDR3 is TGTGCCAGCAGTTTATCAGTGGGGGAGGGAGTCCCACTCTCCTACGAGCAGTACTTC. It translates to CASSLSVGEGVPLSYEQYF.

The rearrangement uses TRBV5-5 and TRBJ1-1, with unresolved D. The CDR3 covers 13 residues. Looked up from germline, CDR1 is SGHKS and CDR2 is YYEKEE (reference sequence). With 1 base removed from V and 1 base from J, the gap between germline ends came to 5 bases. The CDR3 sequence: CASSLFQNTEAFF. Written as DNA, the CDR3 is TGTGCCAGCAGCTTGTTCCAGAACACTGAAGCTTTCTTT. The full variable domain, completed using reference TRBV5-5 and TRBJ1-1, is DAGVTQSPTHLIKTRGQQVTLRCSPISGHKSVSWYQQVLGQGPQFIFQYYEKEERGRGNFPDRFSARQFPNYSSELNVNALLLGDSALYLCASSLFQNTEAFFGQGTRLTVV.

This clone was found once. The V call is TRBV28, the J call TRBJ2-7, with D perhaps TRBD1 (5 bases). Deletions cut 10 bases from V and 4 bases from J, with 17 bases between. Per germline, CDR1 MDHEN and CDR2 SYDVKM. CDR3 length equals 13 residues. CDR3 sequence (DNA): TGTGCCACCCAGGTCCAAGGGGAATACGAGCAGTACTTC. It codes for CATQVQGEYEQYF. Supplemented by reference TRBV28 and TRBJ2-7, the full variable domain reads DVKVTQSSRYLVKRTGEKVFLECVQDMDHENMFWYRQDPGLGLRLIYFSYDVKMKEKGDIPEGYSVSREKKERFSLILESASTNQTSMYLCATQVQGEYEQYFGPGTRLTVT.

V and J are TRBV7-9 and TRBJ1-2, with unresolved D. The CDR3 spans 15 residues. The V and J ends lost 0 bases and 3 bases respectively, with 11 bases between them. CDR1 is SEHNR and CDR2 is FQNEAQ in the germline V gene (reference sequence). CDR3 in amino acids: CASSLAGFRDYGYTF. CDR3 bases: TGTGCCAGCAGCTTAGCCGGGTTCCGGGACTATGGCTACACCTTC.

The genes are TRBV7-8 and TRBJ1-1; 7 bases line up with TRBD1. The CDR3 is 14 amino acids. Germline trimming cut 4 bases from V and 1 base from J; bases unmatched to any gene: 3. Germline CDR1 and CDR2: SGHVS and FQNEAQ. CDR3: CASSSGTENTEAFF. The CDR3, as DNA: TGTGCCAGCAGCTCCGGGACAGAGAACACTGAAGCTTTCTTT. The full variable domain, with the rest looked up from reference TRBV7-8 and TRBJ1-1, is GAGVSQSPRYKVAKRGQDVALRCDPISGHVSLFWYQQALGQGPEFLTYFQNEAQLDKSGLPSDRFFAERPEGSVSTLKIQRTQQEDSAVYLCASSSGTENTEAFFGQGTRLTVV.